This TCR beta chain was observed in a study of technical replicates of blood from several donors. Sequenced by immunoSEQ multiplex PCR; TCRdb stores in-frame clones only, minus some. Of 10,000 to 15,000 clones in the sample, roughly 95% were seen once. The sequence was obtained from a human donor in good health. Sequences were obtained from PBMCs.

CDR3 sequence (DNA): TGCGCCAGCAGTGCCAGTGTATCCATGAACACTGAAGCTTTCTTT. Translating gives CASSASVSMNTEAFF. V and J are TRBV10-1 and TRBJ1-1; D is unresolved. Trimming left V 4 bases short and J 0 bases short, with 12 bases between. Germline loops: CDR1 WNHNN, CDR2 SYGVQD (reference sequence). The CDR3 has 15 residues.